Listed here are 11 T cell receptor beta chains from one sample, sequenced in a study of T-cell memory formation after mild COVID-19. TCRdb analysed the 5' RACE reads with MiXCR anew, one entry per CDR3 protein. The sample gives 260,000 or so distinct CDR3 sequences, 16% of which show up once; 22% is in the top ten. The source material was PBMCs or a T cell subset sorted from them (not recorded which). Source of these receptors: a young man who had mild COVID-19 (a few samples of this study predate the infection). Cell type and time point are not known.

The chain has TRBV7-9 and TRBJ2-7, with D perhaps assigned TRBD1 or TRBD2 (5 bases each). Trimming shortened V by 1 base and J by 5 bases, and 12 bases separated the two germline ends. The germline V gene has CDR1 SEHNR and CDR2 FQNEAQ (reference sequence). This CDR3 region has 14 residues. CDR3 nucleotide sequence: TGTGCCAGCAGCTTAGTTTCGGGGCAGAACGAGCAGTACTTC. Translated: CASSLVSGQNEQYF. Supplemented by reference TRBV7-9 and TRBJ2-7, the full variable domain reads DTGVSQNPRHKITKRGQNVTFRCDPISEHNRLYWYRQTLGQGPEFLTYFQNEAQLEKSRLLSDRFSAERPKGSFSTLEIQRTEQGDSAMYLCASSLVSGQNEQYFGPGTRLTVT.

The rearrangement uses TRBV29-1 and TRBJ1-1; 9 bases are shared with TRBD1. The CDR3 sequence is 14 residues long. Losses at the gene ends were 3 bases for V and 4 bases for J; bases not matched to a gene: 6. In germline, CDR1 is SQVTM, CDR2 ANQGSEA. This CDR3 is CSVDDRGSSTEAFF. DNA for the CDR3: TGCAGCGTTGACGACAGGGGGAGTTCCACTGAAGCTTTCTTT.

This clonotype was seen more than once but under ten times. V usage is TRBV27 and J usage is TRBJ2-3; 10 bases map to TRBD2. This CDR3 is built from 18 residues. Germline assignment: CDR1 MNHEY and CDR2 SMNVEV (reference sequence). With 2 bases clipped from V and 6 bases from J, the junction kept 14 bases outside the gene matches. In DNA, the CDR3 is TGTGCCAGCAGTTTAAGGGCTAGCGGGGGCAATTATCGTGATACGCAGTATTTT. This sequence encodes CASSLRASGGNYRDTQYF.

The rearrangement links TRBV7-3 to TRBJ1-1; 9 bases are a match to TRBD1. Germline CDR1 and CDR2: SGHTA and FQGTGA. This CDR3 spans 13 amino acids. V gave up 5 bases and J gave up 3 bases; unmatched junction bases: 1. CDR3 amino acids: CASSHRGHTEAFF. CDR3 in DNA: TGTGCCAGCAGCCACAGGGGGCACACTGAAGCTTTCTTT.

This clonotype was counted only a few times. The CDR3 reads CASSLGLGESREQYV. The CDR3 coding sequence is TGCGCCAGCAGCTTGGGATTAGGGGAATCGAGGGAGCAGTACGTC. V and J are TRBV5-1 and TRBJ2-7; the D gene is possibly TRBD1 (5 bases). Germline V lookup: CDR1 SGHRS, CDR2 YFSETQ. This CDR3 has 15 residues. Deletions cut 0 bases from V and 7 bases from J, with 17 bases between.

This clonotype was counted only a few times. The chain uses TRBV10-3 and TRBJ2-3, with D possibly being TRBD2 (6 bases). Deletions cut 4 bases from V and 3 bases from J, with 11 bases between. This CDR3 region has 14 residues. Germline V gene sequence: CDR1 ENHRY, CDR2 SYGVKD. The CDR3 sequence: CAISGSGGTDTQYF. CDR3 sequence (DNA): TGTGCCATCAGTGGATCAGGAGGGACAGATACGCAGTATTTT.

The rearrangement uses TRBV5-1 and TRBJ2-5, with 8 bases matching TRBD1. Germline assignment: CDR1 SGHRS and CDR2 YFSETQ. The CDR3 extends over 16 amino acids. The junction had 13 bases not matched to a gene; V was cut back by 4 bases and J by 5 bases. The CDR3, as DNA: TGCGCCAGCAGCCCGAGGACCACAGGGGGACAGGAGACCCAGTACTTC. Its translation: CASSPRTTGGQETQYF.

The chain joins TRBV3-1 to TRBJ2-3; D unresolved. Germline V gene lookup returns CDR1 LGHDT and CDR2 YNNKEL (reference sequence). The CDR3 is made up of 15 amino acids. The V gene lost 3 bases and the J gene lost 2 bases, with 12 bases spanning the gap. As DNA, the CDR3 is TGTGCCAGCAGCCAGAACAGTGGAACCACAGATACGCAGTATTTT. Its protein product is CASSQNSGTTDTQYF.

Here the CDR3 DNA reads TGTGCCACCAGTGCCTCGACAGTGTTCGACGAGCAGTACTTC. It specifies CATSASTVFDEQYF. The V and J genes are TRBV24-1 and TRBJ2-7; tentative D call: TRBD1 (5 bases). The V gene's germline CDR1 is KGHDR and CDR2 SFDVKD. The V end lost 5 bases, the J end lost 5 bases, and 15 bases lay between the germline ends. This CDR3 has 14 amino acids.

The chain recombines TRBV24-1 with TRBJ2-3; the D is unclear. The CDR3 loop spans 12 amino acids. Germline CDR1 and CDR2: KGHDR and SFDVKD. V was pared by 3 bases and J by 3 bases, with 3 bases between. The CDR3 region is CATSDGTDTQYF. CDR3 coding DNA: TGTGCCACCAGTGATGGGACAGATACGCAGTATTTT.

This clonotype was found a few times. This chain links TRBV5-1 with TRBJ2-5; TRBD1 matches 9 bases. Germline trimming cut 4 bases from V and 4 bases from J; bases unmatched to any gene: 8. Germline CDR1 SGHRS, CDR2 YFSETQ. The length of the CDR3 is 15 residues. The CDR3: CASSVTGQGRETQYF. DNA of the CDR3: TGCGCCAGCAGCGTCACGGGACAGGGTCGAGAGACCCAGTACTTC.